The 31 T cell receptor beta chains in this list originate from one sample, sequenced in a study of PD-1 blockade in classical Hodgkin lymphoma. Using immunoSEQ multiplex PCR, the repertoire was profiled, and TCRdb retains in-frame clones only, with some absent. The sample lists 13,000 or so clones; approximately 83% were seen once. The time point here: cycle 4 day 1 (C4D1), after more than 5 weeks of nivolumab. Every patient had relapsed following autologous stem cell transplantation, and cohorts differed in brentuximab vedotin exposure. Magnetic negative selection of thawed PBMCs was the method by which CD4+ T cells were purified. The source was CD4+ T cells from blood, collected before the fourth cycle of nivolumab. Receptors originate from a human donor with classical Hodgkin lymphoma.

This chain uses TRBV4-2 with TRBJ1-5, with D uncertain. Germline V lookup: CDR1 LGHNA, CDR2 YNFKEQ. V lost 1 base and J lost 4, with 5 bases in between. The CDR3 extends over 13 amino acids. The CDR3 coding sequence is TGTGCCAGCAGCCAAGCGGGGAATCAGCCCCAGCATTTT. Its protein product is CASSQAGNQPQHF.

This sequence joins TRBV21-1 and TRBJ2-4; TRBD2, the table's D call, was not compared with the DNA. TRBV21-1 is shown as a pseudogene. The CDR3 is made up of 16 amino acids. CDR3 sequence (DNA): TGTGCCAGCAGCAAGCGAGATGTCCTAGTTAAAAACATTCAGTACTTC. This codes for CASSKRDVLVKNIQYF.

This clone was seen more than once but under ten times. The J gene is TRBJ1-2, the V gene TRBV9; no clear D gene. CDR1 is SGDLS, CDR2 YYNGEE, per germline. V lost 0 bases to trimming and J lost 4 bases, with 10 bases between them. The CDR3 spans 14 residues. DNA of the CDR3: TGTGCCAGCAGCGTAGATTCGGGGTTCTATGGCTACACCTTC. Encoded protein: CASSVDSGFYGYTF.

This sequence joins TRBV5-6 and TRBJ2-3; maybe TRBD1 (6 bases). The CDR3 totals 14 residues. V was cut by 0 bases and J by 6 bases, with 11 bases left in between. Germline CDR1 reads SGHDT; CDR2 reads YYEEEE. The CDR3 reads CASSLESQGDTQYF. CDR3 nucleotide sequence: TGTGCCAGCAGCTTGGAGTCCCAGGGGGATACGCAGTATTTT. The variable domain in full, with the rest retrieved from reference TRBV5-6 and TRBJ2-3, is DAGVTQSPTHLIKTRGQQVTLRCSPKSGHDTVSWYQQALGQGPQFIFQYYEEEERQRGNFPDRFSGHQFPNYSSELNVNALLLGDSALYLCASSLESQGDTQYFGPGTRLTVL.

The CDR3 DNA reads TGTGCCAGCAGTTACCTCGGGGGGGAGCAGTTCTTC. Translated: CASSYLGGEQFF. This chain connects TRBV6-5 to TRBJ2-1, with 7 bases aligning to TRBD2. Germline V gene lookup returns CDR1 MNHEY and CDR2 SVGAGI. Trimming at V came to 2 bases and at J to 10 bases, leaving 2 bases not matched to a gene. The CDR3 covers 12 residues.

The chain couples TRBV28 to TRBJ2-5, with TRBD2 identical over 10 bases. CDR1 is MDHEN and CDR2 is SYDVKM in the germline V gene. The CDR3 is 14 residues long. V lost 7 bases and J lost 11; bases outside the gene matches: 13. The CDR3 region has the DNA TGTGCCAGCAATCTAGCGGGAGAAGATGTCCAGCAGTACTTC. Its translation is CASNLAGEDVQQYF.

The chain joins TRBV7-2 to TRBJ1-2, with a tentative D call TRBD1 (6 bases). CDR1 and CDR2 (germline): SGHTA, FQGNSA. The CDR3 is made up of 15 amino acids. V lost 1 base and J lost 4, with 13 bases in between. CDR3 sequence reads: CASSLDAGAVYGYTF. CDR3 DNA: TGTGCCAGCAGCTTAGATGCAGGGGCAGTCTATGGCTACACCTTC.

This clone was detected once. The V and J genes are TRBV7-8 and TRBJ1-5; D is perhaps TRBD1 (5 bases). CDR3 length: 17 residues. CDR1 is SGHVS and CDR2 is FQNEAQ in the germline V gene. Between the trimmed V and J ends, which lost 2 bases and 0 bases, there was a span of 14 bases. DNA of the CDR3: TGTGCCAGCAGCTTATGGCGTGGGGCGGTTAGCAATCAGCCCCAGCATTTT. Protein sequence: CASSLWRGAVSNQPQHF.

The chain couples TRBV5-1 to TRBJ2-7; D is ambiguous. The CDR3 consists of 16 residues. From germline, CDR1 is SGHRS and CDR2 YFSETQ. Trimming cost V 4 bases and J 5 bases, with 22 bases left between them. The CDR3: CASSVNAQYAGDEQYF. The DNA of the CDR3 is TGCGCCAGCAGCGTAAACGCACAGTACGCTGGTGACGAGCAGTACTTC.

The genes are TRBV7-3 and TRBJ1-2, with 10 bases that match TRBD1. Per the germline V gene, CDR1 is SGHTA and CDR2 is FQGTGA. This CDR3 has 13 residues. V shed 5 bases and J 8 bases; nucleotides not matched to a gene: 5. CDR3 sequence (DNA): TGTGCCAGCAGCATCGACAGGGGGCGAGGCTACACCTTC. Translating gives CASSIDRGRGYTF. Full variable domain (rest looked up from reference TRBV7-3 and TRBJ1-2): GAGVSQTPSNKVTEKGKYVELRCDPISGHTALYWYRQSLGQGPEFLIYFQGTGAADDSGLPNDRFFAVRPEGSVSTLKIQRTERGDSAVYLCASSIDRGRGYTFGSGTRLTVV.

V gene TRBV5-4 combines with J gene TRBJ1-1, with 10 nucleotides matching TRBD1. Looked up from germline, CDR1 is SGHNT and CDR2 is YYREEE (reference sequence). The J segment lost 1 base and the V segment lost 2 bases, leaving 5 bases of the junction unmatched. The CDR3 loop spans 16 amino acids. The CDR3 DNA follows: TGTGCCAGCAGCTTCGACAGGGGGCGGGCGAACACTGAAGCTTTCTTT. Its protein product is CASSFDRGRANTEAFF.

The chain's CDR3 is CASSFEGTMNTEAFF. CDR3 nucleotide sequence: TGTGCCAGCAGCTTTGAAGGAACCATGAACACTGAAGCTTTCTTT. The chain has TRBV7-9 and TRBJ1-1; D call uncertain. Germline CDR1 reads SEHNR; CDR2 reads FQNEAQ (reference sequence). Trimming pared 3 bases from V and 0 bases from J, leaving 11 bases between. The CDR3 is made up of 15 amino acids. The full variable domain, its missing parts supplied by reference TRBV7-9 and TRBJ1-1, is DTGVSQNPRHKITKRGQNVTFRCDPISEHNRLYWYRQTLGQGPEFLTYFQNEAQLEKSRLLSDRFSAERPKGSFSTLEIQRTEQGDSAMYLCASSFEGTMNTEAFFGQGTRLTVV.

CDR3 nucleotide sequence: TGTGCCAGCAGCGTAGCGGGGACAGGGAAGGAGCCCCAGCATTTT. Translation gives CASSVAGTGKEPQHF. This rearrangement joins TRBV9 to TRBJ1-5, with TRBD1 matching 9 bases. CDR3 length equals 15 residues. With V trimmed by 0 bases and J by 8 bases, 6 bases remained unmatched. Germline CDR1 reads SGDLS; CDR2 reads YYNGEE.

The chain joins TRBV5-1 to TRBJ2-2; TRBD2 matches at 7 bases. With V trimmed by 4 bases and J by 4 bases, 10 bases remained unmatched. The CDR3 runs 16 residues. Per the germline V gene, CDR1 is SGHRS and CDR2 is YFSETQ. This CDR3 is CASSPGPREGTGELFF. The CDR3 nucleotides read TGCGCCAGCAGCCCGGGGCCAAGGGAGGGCACCGGGGAGCTGTTTTTT.

CDR3 protein: CASSLAGATSGNTIYF. Here the CDR3 DNA reads TGTGCCAGCAGTTTAGCTGGGGCCACCTCTGGAAACACCATATATTTT. The rearrangement uses TRBV28 and TRBJ1-3; D possibly corresponds to TRBD1 (5 bases). The CDR3 length is 16 residues. CDR1 MDHEN and CDR2 SYDVKM come from the germline V gene. Between the trimmed V and J ends, which lost 2 bases and 0 bases, there was a span of 11 bases.

The chain employs TRBV14 and TRBJ2-5, with D possibly TRBD2 on 5 matching bases. V was cut by 5 bases and J by 7 bases, with 8 bases left in between. This CDR3 spans 11 amino acids. CDR1 is SGHDN and CDR2 is FVKESK in the germline V gene. CDR3 nucleotides: TGTGCCAGCAGCTCAGCGGTGACCCAGTACTTC. It specifies CASSSAVTQYF.

The table lists this clone with a few counts. The chain recombines TRBV7-6 with TRBJ1-6; weak D call: TRBD1 (6 bases). Between the trimmed V and J ends, which lost 2 bases and 8 bases, there was a span of 7 bases. Germline loops: CDR1 SGHVS, CDR2 FNYEAQ. CDR3 size: 13 residues. CDR3 nucleotides: TGTGCCAGCAGCTTACGGACAGATTCACCCCTCCACTTT. Protein sequence: CASSLRTDSPLHF.

The V and J genes are TRBV2 and TRBJ2-7; 9 positions agree with TRBD2. The V and J ends lost 5 bases and 7 bases, in that order; junction bases with no gene match: 12. The germline V gene encodes CDR1 SNHLY and CDR2 FYNNEI. The CDR3 contains 15 residues. CDR3 bases: TGTGCCAGCAGTCACTATAGCGGGAGATTGGGTGAGCAGTACTTC. Translated: CASSHYSGRLGEQYF.

The CDR3 bases are TGTGCCAGCAGCTTAGATCAGGGTTTCGGTTCACCCCTCCACTTT. It yields the protein CASSLDQGFGSPLHF. The chain has TRBV11-3 and TRBJ1-6; weak D call: TRBD1 (5 bases). This CDR3 region has 15 residues. Germline assignment: CDR1 SGHNT and CDR2 YENEEA. V was cut by 0 bases and J by 9 bases, with 12 bases left in between.

The table lists this clone with a count of one. The V call is TRBV19, the J call TRBJ2-6; 7 nucleotides match TRBD2. CDR3 length equals 14 residues. V dropped 10 bases and J dropped 4; count of bases not matched to a gene: 7. CDR1 LNHDA and CDR2 SQIVND come from the germline V gene (reference sequence). DNA of the CDR3: TGTGCCACCCGGGGAGGGTTCGGGGCCAACGTCCTGACTTTC. Its protein is CATRGGFGANVLTF. The whole variable domain, filled in from reference TRBV19 and TRBJ2-6, reads DGGITQSPKYLFRKEGQNVTLSCEQNLNHDAMYWYRQDPGQGLRLIYYSQIVNDFQKGDIAEGYSVSREKKESFPLTVTSAQKNPTAFYLCATRGGFGANVLTFGAGSRLTVL.

The V and J genes are TRBV6-5 and TRBJ1-1, with D unresolved. This CDR3 has 14 residues. V lost 2 bases, J lost 0 bases, and 7 bases lay in between. Germline V lookup: CDR1 MNHEY, CDR2 SVGAGI. The CDR3 bases are TGTGCCAGCAGTTACACCGACGTGAACACTGAAGCTTTCTTT. Protein product: CASSYTDVNTEAFF.

This clone was detected once. The chain couples TRBV10-1 to TRBJ2-1; 10 positions agree with TRBD2. V lost 4 bases to trimming and J lost 0 bases; unmatched junction nucleotides: 3. The CDR3 length is 16 residues. Germline V gene sequence: CDR1 WNHNN, CDR2 SYGVQD (reference sequence). DNA of the CDR3: TGCGCCAGCAGTGCCCGACTAGCGGGCTCCTACAATGAGCAGTTCTTC. Translated, it gives CASSARLAGSYNEQFF.

The gene calls are TRBV27 and TRBJ2-5; tentative D call: TRBD1 (5 bases). V lost 4 bases and J 1 base, leaving 10 bases between the germline ends. Germline values: CDR1 MNHEY, CDR2 SMNVEV (reference sequence). The CDR3 length is 14 residues. The CDR3 bases are TGTGCCAGCAGTTCAGACAGACCCCAAGAGACCCAGTACTTC. This codes for CASSSDRPQETQYF.

V usage is TRBV5-1 and J usage is TRBJ1-4; D call uncertain. Between the trimmed V and J ends, which lost 5 bases and 4 bases, there was a span of 15 bases. This CDR3 region has 15 residues. Per germline, CDR1 SGHRS and CDR2 YFSETQ. The chain's CDR3 is CASRYQTALNEKLFF. In nucleotides, the CDR3 is TGCGCCAGCAGATACCAAACCGCTCTTAATGAAAAACTGTTTTTT.

This chain joins TRBV27 and TRBJ2-7; 9 bases agree with TRBD1. This CDR3 comprises 14 residues. Trimming removed 5 bases from V and 3 bases from J; junction bases left unmatched: 5. The V gene's germline CDR1 is MNHEY and CDR2 SMNVEV (reference sequence). CDR3 coding DNA: TGTGCCAGCAGTGTAAGACAGGGGGACTACGAGCAGTACTTC. This translates into CASSVRQGDYEQYF.

The J gene is TRBJ1-1, the V gene TRBV2; perhaps TRBD1 as D (5 bases). CDR1 and CDR2 from the germline V gene are SNHLY and FYNNEI. V was pared by 5 bases and J by 5 bases, with 12 bases between. This CDR3 has 13 amino acids. CDR3 region: CASSTSKGTEAFF. CDR3 DNA: TGTGCCAGCAGTACGAGTAAGGGGACTGAAGCTTTCTTT.

The chain uses TRBV10-1 and TRBJ2-3, with D possibly being TRBD1 or TRBD2 (5 bases each). There are 13 residues in the CDR3. The ends were cut back, 6 bases at V and 7 bases at J, with 14 bases in the middle. CDR1 is WNHNN, CDR2 SYGVQD, per germline (reference sequence). The DNA of the CDR3 is TGCGCCAGCAGACTGGGACCAACTTATACGCAGTATTTT. It translates to CASRLGPTYTQYF.

This chain links TRBV2 with TRBJ1-2; D might be TRBD1 (6 bases). Trimming took off 6 bases at V and 12 bases at J, with 14 bases between the two ends. CDR1 and CDR2 (germline): SNHLY, FYNNEI. This CDR3 has 11 amino acids. The CDR3 sequence is CASREDSGDTF. CDR3 sequence (DNA): TGTGCCAGCAGGGAGGACAGTGGAGACACCTTC.

This chain connects TRBV11-3 to TRBJ2-7, with a weak D call TRBD1 (5 bases). This CDR3 is built from 14 residues. Trimming left V 3 bases short and J 1 base short, with 10 bases between. Germline loops: CDR1 SGHNT, CDR2 YENEEA. The CDR3 DNA reads TGTGCCAGCAGCTTTGGGCAGGGTTCCTACGAGCAGTACTTC. Translation gives CASSFGQGSYEQYF.

The rearrangement links TRBV27 to TRBJ2-3, with 7 bases identical to TRBD2. Germline loops: CDR1 MNHEY, CDR2 SMNVEV (reference sequence). The CDR3 extends over 15 amino acids. The ends lost 9 bases at V and 6 bases at J; junction bases unmatched: 15. The chain's CDR3 is CASHAGRALWDTQYF. CDR3 bases: TGTGCCAGTCACGCTGGGAGGGCGTTGTGGGATACGCAGTATTTT.

This chain joins TRBV27 and TRBJ2-7; weak D call: TRBD1 (5 bases). CDR3 length equals 15 residues. Trimming removed 7 bases at V and 0 bases at J, with 16 bases between. Per germline, CDR1 MNHEY and CDR2 SMNVEV (reference sequence). CDR3 DNA sequence: TGTGCCAGCACCCTGGTGGGGCAGAGCTCCTACGAGCAGTACTTC. As protein: CASTLVGQSSYEQYF.